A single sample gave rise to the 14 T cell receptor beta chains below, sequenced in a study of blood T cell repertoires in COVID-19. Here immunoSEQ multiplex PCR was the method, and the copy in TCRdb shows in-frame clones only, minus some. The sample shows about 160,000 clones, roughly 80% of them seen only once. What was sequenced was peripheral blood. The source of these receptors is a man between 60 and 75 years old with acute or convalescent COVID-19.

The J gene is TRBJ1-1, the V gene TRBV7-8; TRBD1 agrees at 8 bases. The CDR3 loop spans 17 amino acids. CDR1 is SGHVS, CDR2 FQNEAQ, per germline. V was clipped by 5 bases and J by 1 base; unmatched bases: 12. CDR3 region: CASSLERTGMWNTEAFF. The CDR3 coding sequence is TGTGCCAGCAGCCTAGAGCGGACAGGGATGTGGAACACTGAAGCTTTCTTT.

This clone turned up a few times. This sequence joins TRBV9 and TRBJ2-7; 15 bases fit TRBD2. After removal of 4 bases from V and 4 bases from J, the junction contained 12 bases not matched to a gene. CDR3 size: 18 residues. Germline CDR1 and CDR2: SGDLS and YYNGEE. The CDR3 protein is CASSPRTSGGAFLYEQYF. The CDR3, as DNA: TGTGCCAGCAGCCCCAGGACTAGCGGGGGGGCCTTTTTATACGAGCAGTACTTC.

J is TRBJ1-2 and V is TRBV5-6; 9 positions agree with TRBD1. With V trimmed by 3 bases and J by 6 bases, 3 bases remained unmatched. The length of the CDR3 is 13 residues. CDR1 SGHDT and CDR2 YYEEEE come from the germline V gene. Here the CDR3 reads CASSSGTGHGYTF. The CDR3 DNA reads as TGTGCCAGCAGCTCCGGGACAGGGCATGGCTACACCTTC.

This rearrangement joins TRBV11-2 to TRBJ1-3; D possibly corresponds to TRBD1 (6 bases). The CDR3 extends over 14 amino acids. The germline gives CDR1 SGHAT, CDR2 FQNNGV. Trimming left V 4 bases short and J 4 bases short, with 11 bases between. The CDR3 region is CASSSDRTGNTIYF. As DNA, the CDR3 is TGTGCCAGCAGCTCTGACAGGACCGGAAACACCATATATTTT.

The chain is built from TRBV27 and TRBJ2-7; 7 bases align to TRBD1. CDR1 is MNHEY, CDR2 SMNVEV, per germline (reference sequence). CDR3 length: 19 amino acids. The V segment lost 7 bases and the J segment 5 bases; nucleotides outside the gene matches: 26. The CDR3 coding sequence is TGTGCCAGCATGCCTCTCTCCAAGTCCATCCCCCACAGGGGCAACGAGCAGTACTTC. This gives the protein CASMPLSKSIPHRGNEQYF.

CDR3 bases: TGTGCCAGCAGTATCCCGGGTCCCTATAATTCACCCCTCCACTTT. It codes for CASSIPGPYNSPLHF. The chain recombines TRBV28 with TRBJ1-6, with D hard to call. Germline CDR1 and CDR2: MDHEN and SYDVKM. Trimming stripped 5 bases from V and 2 bases from J, with 10 bases between. The CDR3 totals 15 residues.

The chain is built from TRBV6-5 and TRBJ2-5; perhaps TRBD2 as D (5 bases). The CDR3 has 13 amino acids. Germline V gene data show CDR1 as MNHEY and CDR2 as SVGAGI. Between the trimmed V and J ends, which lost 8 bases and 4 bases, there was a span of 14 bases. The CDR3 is CASGPGSAETQYF. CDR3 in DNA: TGTGCCAGCGGACCGGGATCGGCAGAGACCCAGTACTTC.

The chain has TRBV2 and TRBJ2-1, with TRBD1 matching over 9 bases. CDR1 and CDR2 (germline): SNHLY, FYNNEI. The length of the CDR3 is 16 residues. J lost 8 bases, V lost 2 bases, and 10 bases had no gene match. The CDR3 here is CASSEQQGAVGDEQFF. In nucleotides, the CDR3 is TGTGCCAGCAGTGAACAACAGGGGGCCGTTGGAGATGAGCAGTTCTTC. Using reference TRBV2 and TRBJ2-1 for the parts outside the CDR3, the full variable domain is EPEVTQTPSHQVTQMGQEVILRCVPISNHLYFYWYRQILGQKVEFLVSFYNNEISEKSEIFDDQFSVERPDGSNFTLKIRSTKLEDSAMYFCASSEQQGAVGDEQFFGPGTRLTVL.

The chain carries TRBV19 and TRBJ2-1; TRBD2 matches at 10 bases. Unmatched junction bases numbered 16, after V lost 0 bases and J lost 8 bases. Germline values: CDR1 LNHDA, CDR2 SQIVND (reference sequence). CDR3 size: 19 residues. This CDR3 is CASSIDPPSTSGVLHEQFF. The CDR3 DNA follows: TGTGCCAGTAGTATAGATCCACCTTCTACTAGCGGGGTATTACATGAGCAGTTCTTC.

CDR3 DNA sequence: TGTGCCAGCAGCTACCACCGACGGGAAGTCTACAATGAGCAGTTCTTC. Protein sequence: CASSYHRREVYNEQFF. V is TRBV7-9 and J is TRBJ2-1; possible D gene TRBD2, 5 bases. V dropped 4 bases and J dropped 3 bases, with 16 bases sitting between them. The CDR3 loop spans 16 amino acids. Germline-derived CDR1 and CDR2 are SEHNR and FQNEAQ (reference sequence).

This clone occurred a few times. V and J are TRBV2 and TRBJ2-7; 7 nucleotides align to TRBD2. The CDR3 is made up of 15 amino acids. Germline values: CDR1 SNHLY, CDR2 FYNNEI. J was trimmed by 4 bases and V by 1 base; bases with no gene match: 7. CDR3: CASSEGLALNYEQYF. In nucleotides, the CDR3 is TGTGCCAGCAGTGAAGGACTAGCTCTAAATTACGAGCAGTACTTC.

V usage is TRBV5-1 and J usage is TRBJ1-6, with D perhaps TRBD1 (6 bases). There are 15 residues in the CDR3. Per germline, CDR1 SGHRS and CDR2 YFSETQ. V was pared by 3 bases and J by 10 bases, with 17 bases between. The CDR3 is CASSSAQGSRSPLHF. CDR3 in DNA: TGCGCCAGCAGCTCGGCACAGGGCTCTAGATCACCCCTCCACTTT.

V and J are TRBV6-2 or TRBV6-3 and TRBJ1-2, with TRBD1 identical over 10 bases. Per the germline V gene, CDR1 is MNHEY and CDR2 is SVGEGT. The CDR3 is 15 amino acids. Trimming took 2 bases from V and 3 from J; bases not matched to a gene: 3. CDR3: CASSYGQGEYYGYTF. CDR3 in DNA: TGTGCCAGCAGTTACGGACAGGGGGAATACTATGGCTACACCTTC.

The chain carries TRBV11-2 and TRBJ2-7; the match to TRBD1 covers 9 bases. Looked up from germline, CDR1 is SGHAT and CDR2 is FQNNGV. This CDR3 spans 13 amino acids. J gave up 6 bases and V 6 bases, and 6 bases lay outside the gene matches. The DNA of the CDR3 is TGTGCCAGCAGAACCTTACAGGGGGCCGAGCAGTACTTC. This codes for CASRTLQGAEQYF.